This paragraph reports one T cell receptor beta chain. These data come from a study of blood T cell repertoires in COVID-19. Study-wide background: The study drew acute and convalescent COVID-19 samples from the United States, Italy and Spain.

Here immunoSEQ multiplex PCR was the method, and the copy in TCRdb shows in-frame clones only, minus some. The sample gives some 390,000 clones, 75% to 90% of which show up once; roughly 1.1% is in the top ten. Germline V lookup: CDR1 SEHNR, CDR2 FQNEAQ (reference sequence). This CDR3 has 14 residues. Trimming pared 3 bases from V and 7 bases from J, leaving 13 bases between. Sequenced material: PBMCs or T cells enriched from blood (not recorded which). V gene TRBV7-9 combines with J gene TRBJ2-1; D is possibly TRBD1 (5 bases). The TCR originated in a man younger than 45 who had recovered from COVID-19. CDR3 residues: CASSLDNHLNEQFF. Here the CDR3 DNA reads TGTGCCAGCAGCTTGGACAACCACCTTAATGAGCAGTTCTTC.